The clone carrying this TCR beta chain was observed at least ten times. Its antigen is as yet unknown. This sample was included in a study of T-cell reconstitution after alpha-beta-depleted transplantation in children. The TCRbeta library incorporated unique molecular identifiers. TCRdb redid the calling of the PCR reads with MiXCR, one entry per CDR3 protein. The sample holds hundreds of thousands of distinct CDR3 sequences; around 17% are singletons and the top ten take approximately 4.5%. The CDR3 has 14 amino acids. Per the germline V gene, CDR1 is SQVTM and CDR2 is ANQGSEA. The V gene end was trimmed by 7 bases and the J gene end by 9 bases; junction bases not matched to a gene: 14. Study-wide points: About two months after transplant, alpha-beta T cells reportedly came from several hundred expanded graft clones. Several patients had high TCRbeta diversity at day 60; it came from surviving recipient T cells and thymic progenitors. At the one-year point after transplant, T-cell counts and TCRbeta diversity were found to come mostly from T cells that had been newly produced.

Sample: PBMCs, mostly from graft donor cells, taken 360 days after TCRalphabeta/CD19-depleted stem cell transplant. The clonotype originates from a male patient aged 10 to 17 who had a stem cell transplant for acute lymphoblastic leukemia, so the T cells may come from the graft donor. The rearrangement joins TRBV29-1 to TRBJ2-1; TRBD2 agrees at 8 bases. DNA of the CDR3: TGCAGCGCCTTTAGCGGGAACGTGGCGGGTGAGCAGTTCTTC. Amino acids: CSAFSGNVAGEQFF.